The 22 T cell receptor beta chains listed next were all sequenced from one sample in a study of T cell responses to AZD1222 COVID-19 vaccine. Generated by immunoSEQ multiplex PCR, the TCRdb table keeps only in-frame clones and is missing some. The table has 150,000 to 200,000 clones, under 95% seen once. The sequencing used peripheral blood, collected 28 days after the second AZD1222 dose. These receptors all come from an adult who received the AZD1222 COVID-19 vaccine.

This clone was picked up a small number of times. The rearrangement uses TRBV18 and TRBJ1-2; possible D gene TRBD1, 6 bases. This CDR3 region has 15 residues. V shed 5 bases and J shed 8 bases, with 21 bases lying between them. Looked up from germline, CDR1 is KGHSH and CDR2 is LQKENI. The CDR3 bases are TGTGCCAGCTCAGCCGGTTCGGGGGGCTCGGTCGGCTACACCTTC. Amino acids: CASSAGSGGSVGYTF.

This clone is a singleton in its sample. The genes are TRBV7-6 and TRBJ2-7; 11 nucleotides line up with TRBD2. CDR1 and CDR2 from the germline V gene are SGHVS and FNYEAQ. This CDR3 has 15 amino acids. The ends lost 1 base at V and 3 bases at J; junction bases unmatched: 2. The DNA of the CDR3 is TGTGCCAGCAGCTTAGGGGGGACTAGCGGCTACGAGCAGTACTTC. Translated: CASSLGGTSGYEQYF.

This clone occurred once. The CDR3 nucleotides read TGTGCCTGGAGTGTAGGCAGAGAAGCTTTCTTT. This sequence encodes CAWSVGREAFF. V usage is TRBV30 and J usage is TRBJ1-1, with D unclear. The CDR3 extends over 11 amino acids. Trimming removed 0 bases from V and 8 bases from J, with 7 bases in between. Germline V gene sequence: CDR1 GTSNPN, CDR2 SVGIG (reference sequence).

The chain recombines TRBV27 with TRBJ1-5, with D perhaps TRBD1 (5 bases). The CDR3 loop spans 22 amino acids. The germline V and J ends were trimmed by 1 base and 2 bases, with 30 bases remaining between them. Germline-derived CDR1 and CDR2 are MNHEY and SMNVEV (reference sequence). CDR3 loop: CASSLWAVDGARGIGGNQPQHF. CDR3 nucleotides: TGTGCCAGCAGTTTATGGGCCGTTGATGGGGCGCGGGGGATTGGCGGCAATCAGCCCCAGCATTTT.

The V gene is TRBV2, the J gene TRBJ2-3; 8 bases agree with TRBD1. CDR1 is SNHLY, CDR2 FYNNEI, per germline. Trimming took 7 bases from V and 5 from J; bases not matched to a gene: 2. This CDR3 is 12 amino acids long. CDR3 loop: CASTGGVDTQYF. CDR3 nucleotides: TGTGCCAGCACAGGGGGCGTAGATACGCAGTATTTT.

This clone was picked up one time. This chain links TRBV28 with TRBJ1-1; D gene unclear. The CDR3 length is 14 residues. CDR1 is MDHEN and CDR2 is SYDVKM in the germline V gene. V lost 7 bases and J lost 0, with 12 bases in between. The CDR3 is CASTTSVMNTEAFF. The CDR3 region has the DNA TGTGCCAGCACGACCAGCGTCATGAACACTGAAGCTTTCTTT.

The chain is built from TRBV3-1 (or the pseudogene TRBV3-2) and TRBJ2-3; 11 bases agree with TRBD2. V lost 6 bases and J lost 3; bases outside the gene matches: 5. The CDR3 is made up of 15 amino acids. Germline V gives CDR1 LGHDT, CDR2 YNNKEL (reference sequence). DNA for the CDR3: TGTGCCAGCAGTCCTAGCGGGAGGATGACAGATACGCAGTATTTT. Residues: CASSPSGRMTDTQYF.

The chain joins TRBV2 to TRBJ1-5; perhaps TRBD1 as D (5 bases). V was trimmed by 3 bases and J by 4 bases, leaving 10 bases between them. This CDR3 spans 14 amino acids. Germline CDR1 SNHLY, CDR2 FYNNEI. CDR3 nucleotides: TGTGCCAGCAGTGAGAGGACACCTAATCAGCCCCAGCATTTT. Its protein product is CASSERTPNQPQHF.

CDR3 sequence reads: CASSPTAGTGELFF. CDR3 DNA sequence: TGTGCCAGCTCACCAACGGCGGGAACCGGGGAGCTGTTTTTT. The rearrangement joins TRBV18 to TRBJ2-2, with D perhaps TRBD2 (6 bases). Germline CDR1 reads KGHSH; CDR2 reads LQKENI. The CDR3 runs to 14 residues. Trimming shortened V by 2 bases and J by 5 bases, and 9 bases separated the two germline ends.

The chain is built from TRBV2 and TRBJ1-3; D is perhaps TRBD1 (6 bases). This CDR3 contains 14 residues. Germline V CDR1 and CDR2: SNHLY, FYNNEI. V was shortened by 5 bases and J by 2 bases, with 10 bases between the two germline ends. The CDR3 reads CASSPPGAGNTIYF. CDR3 bases: TGTGCCAGCAGTCCCCCAGGGGCTGGAAACACCATATATTTT.

The rearrangement links TRBV10-2 to TRBJ2-7; the D gene is possibly TRBD2 (5 bases). CDR1 WSHSY and CDR2 SAAADI come from the germline V gene. V was clipped by 5 bases and J by 6 bases, with 14 bases between them. The CDR3 runs to 13 residues. For the CDR3, the DNA is TGCGCCAGCAGTCCGGGGAGTCGCGGCGAGCAGTACTTC. Translating it yields CASSPGSRGEQYF.

DNA for the CDR3: TGCGCCAGCAGTCCAAGAGACTCTGGAAACACCATATATTTT. Its protein is CASSPRDSGNTIYF. The gene calls are TRBV23-1 and TRBJ1-3; D gene unclear. TRBV23-1 counts as an open reading frame of uncertain function. Trimming took off 4 bases at V and 0 bases at J, with 7 bases between the two ends. This CDR3 has 14 amino acids.

The chain carries TRBV4-2 and TRBJ1-6, with 7 bases that match TRBD1. This CDR3 is built from 15 residues. In germline, CDR1 is LGHNA, CDR2 YNFKEQ. Unmatched junction bases numbered 3, after V lost 1 base and J lost 6 bases. CDR3 in amino acids: CASSQGDSPNSPLHF. CDR3 DNA: TGTGCCAGCAGCCAAGGGGACAGCCCTAATTCACCCCTCCACTTT.

Only a few counts were recorded for this clone. The chain uses TRBV18 and TRBJ2-7; possibly TRBD1 for D (6 bases). CDR3 size: 13 residues. The V end lost 0 bases, the J end lost 5 bases, and 8 bases lay between the germline ends. The germline V gene has CDR1 KGHSH and CDR2 LQKENI. CDR3 sequence: CASSPPAGDEQYF. Here the CDR3 DNA reads TGTGCCAGCTCACCACCGGCAGGGGACGAGCAGTACTTC.

The CDR3 DNA follows: TGCGCCAGCAATCCGGGACCGCAAGAGACCCAGTACTTC. Protein sequence: CASNPGPQETQYF. V usage is TRBV5-1 and J usage is TRBJ2-5; D possibly uses TRBD1 or TRBD2 (5 bases each). Germline lookup yields CDR1 SGHRS and CDR2 YFSETQ. Trimming took 6 bases from V and 2 from J, leaving 11 bases between them. This CDR3 is built from 13 residues.

This clone has only one observation. V is TRBV3-1 (or the pseudogene TRBV3-2) and J is TRBJ1-6, with D uncertain. Germline CDR1 is LGHDT and CDR2 is YNNKEL (reference sequence). Trimming took 1 base from V and 10 from J, leaving 5 bases between them. The CDR3 runs 12 residues. This chain's CDR3 is CASSQVESPLHF. The DNA of the CDR3 is TGTGCCAGCAGCCAAGTCGAATCACCCCTCCACTTT.

This clone occurred a few times. The genes are TRBV14 and TRBJ2-1, with 14 nucleotides matching TRBD2. Looked up from germline, CDR1 is SGHDN and CDR2 is FVKESK. The CDR3 is 16 residues long. V was pared by 5 bases and J by 7 bases, with 7 bases of the junction left unmatched. The CDR3, as DNA: TGTGCCAGCAGCAGACGACTAGCGGGAGGGCCAAATGAGCAGTTCTTC. Protein product: CASSRRLAGGPNEQFF.

V usage is TRBV24-1 and J usage is TRBJ2-7; the D gene is possibly TRBD2 (5 bases). Germline lookup yields CDR1 KGHDR and CDR2 SFDVKD. CDR3 length equals 13 residues. The ends were cut back, 7 bases at V and 7 bases at J, with 16 bases in the middle. CDR3 region: CATRWTSPGEQYF. CDR3 nucleotide sequence: TGTGCCACCAGATGGACCAGCCCGGGGGAGCAGTACTTC.

This chain connects TRBV5-1 to TRBJ1-1; no clear D. The V end was cut by 4 bases, the J end by 4 bases, with 14 bases between. This CDR3 region has 14 residues. Germline assignment: CDR1 SGHRS and CDR2 YFSETQ. This chain's CDR3 is CASSLRREATEAFF. DNA for the CDR3: TGCGCCAGCAGCCTAAGGCGAGAAGCCACTGAAGCTTTCTTT. The full variable domain, in which reference TRBV5-1 and TRBJ1-1 provide the parts outside the CDR3, is KAGVTQTPRYLIKTRGQQVTLSCSPISGHRSVSWYQQTPGQGLQFLFEYFSETQRNKGNFPGRFSGRQFSNSRSEMNVSTLELGDSALYLCASSLRREATEAFFGQGTRLTVV.

V usage is TRBV6-5 and J usage is TRBJ1-1, with unresolved D. The germline gives CDR1 MNHEY, CDR2 SVGAGI. V lost 2 bases and J 6 bases, leaving 4 bases between the germline ends. CDR3 length: 11 residues. CDR3: CASSYGAEAFF. In nucleotides, the CDR3 is TGTGCCAGCAGTTACGGGGCTGAAGCTTTCTTT.

The chain links TRBV6-2 or TRBV6-3 to TRBJ2-3; TRBD1 is a possible D gene (5 bases). V lost 6 bases, J lost 8 bases, and 15 bases lay in between. The CDR3 is made up of 13 amino acids. Germline assignment: CDR1 MNHEY and CDR2 SVGEGT. The CDR3 nucleotides read TGTGCCAGCAGCCCCACGAAACAGGCTACGCAGTATTTT. As protein: CASSPTKQATQYF.

The chain uses TRBV2 and TRBJ1-3, with D possibly matching TRBD1 (6 bases). This CDR3 contains 14 residues. The V gene's germline CDR1 is SNHLY and CDR2 FYNNEI. V was cut by 6 bases and J by 0 bases, with 9 bases left in between. CDR3 amino acids: CASSRGSSGNTIYF. In DNA form, the CDR3 reads TGTGCCAGCAGCAGGGGAAGCTCTGGAAACACCATATATTTT.